This is a list of T cell receptor beta chains from one sample in a study of blood T cell repertoires in COVID-19. Some clones are missing from TCRdb's copy, which holds only in-frame ones; the method was immunoSEQ multiplex PCR. The repertoire includes approximately 150,000 clones, around nine tenths of them detected once, and around 1.5% sits in the top ten. The sequenced material came from peripheral blood. The receptors derive from a human donor in a cohort sampled during active COVID-19. The CDR3 runs from the conserved cysteine through the conserved F or W. The order of the fields is D gene, V gene, clone size, J gene, CDR3 protein, CDR3 DNA. A D gene is named only where the DNA matches it firmly. Clone size is stated in some rows and not others, as once, few, many or a class when expanded.

TRBD2	TRBV11-2	.	TRBJ2-1	CASSLAAGAYNEQFF	TGTGCCAGCAGCCTTGCGGCGGGGGCCTACAATGAGCAGTTCTTC
TRBD2	TRBV20-1	.	TRBJ2-5	CSASLAEETQYF	TGCAGTGCTAGTCTAGCGGAAGAGACCCAGTACTTC
.	TRBV6-5	.	TRBJ2-1	CASSYSAGSYNEQFF	TGTGCCAGCAGTTACTCTGCGGGATCCTACAATGAGCAGTTCTTC
.	TRBV19	.	TRBJ2-3	CASSIPGGGGSTDTQYF	TGTGCCAGTAGTATCCCCGGGGGAGGGGGGAGCACAGATACGCAGTATTTT
.	TRBV7-2	.	TRBJ2-5	CASSLAGGPWETQYF	TGTGCCAGCAGCTTAGCGGGGGGGCCCTGGGAGACCCAGTACTTC
TRBD2	TRBV10-3	.	TRBJ2-5	CAISGGGETQYF	TGTGCCATCAGTGGCGGGGGAGAGACCCAGTACTTC
.	TRBV5-1	.	TRBJ2-3	CASSLDRSTDTQYF	TGCGCCAGCAGCTTGGATCGGAGCACAGATACGCAGTATTTT
.	TRBV19	once	TRBJ1-1	CASKRPLQGLYTEAFF	TGTGCCAGTAAAAGACCCCTACAGGGACTATACACTGAAGCTTTCTTT
.	TRBV11-2	.	TRBJ2-1	CASSSRRSHNEQFF	TGTGCCAGCAGCTCCCGTCGGAGCCACAATGAGCAGTTCTTC
TRBD1	TRBV5-1	.	TRBJ2-3	CASSLGTGGWDTQYF	TGCGCCAGCAGCTTGGGGACAGGGGGTTGGGATACGCAGTATTTT
.	TRBV19	.	TRBJ1-1	CAAGMNTEAFF	TGTGCCGCAGGTATGAACACTGAAGCTTTCTTT
.	TRBV5-1	.	TRBJ2-3	CASSSNTDTQYF	TGCGCCAGCAGCTCCAACACAGATACGCAGTATTTT
.	TRBV27	.	TRBJ1-1	CASRFEQNTEAFF	TGTGCCTCACGCTTCGAACAGAACACTGAAGCTTTCTTT
.	TRBV29-1	once	TRBJ1-1	CSAAGPGGNTEAFF	TGCAGCGCCGCAGGGCCCGGGGGGAACACTGAAGCTTTCTTT
TRBD2	TRBV28	once	TRBJ2-1	CASSPQGSGGAEQFF	TGTGCCAGCAGCCCGCAGGGTAGCGGGGGTGCGGAGCAGTTCTTC
TRBD1	TRBV19	.	TRBJ2-2	CASRDWGQDTGELFF	TGTGCCAGTAGGGATTGGGGACAGGACACCGGGGAGCTGTTTTTT
.	TRBV19	.	TRBJ2-7	CASSIDFSGEQYF	TGTGCCAGTAGTATCGACTTCAGTGGCGAGCAGTACTTC
TRBD2	TRBV15	.	TRBJ2-1	CATSRDGLAGNEQFF	TGTGCCACCAGCAGAGACGGACTAGCAGGAAATGAGCAGTTCTTC
TRBD2	TRBV6-2/TRBV6-3	.	TRBJ2-5	CASSDGLAGGQETQYF	TGTGCCAGCAGTGACGGACTAGCGGGGGGCCAAGAGACCCAGTACTTC
.	TRBV6-6	.	TRBJ1-5	CATGRDNNQPQHF	TGTGCCACCGGCCGGGACAACAATCAGCCCCAGCATTTT
TRBD1	TRBV4-2	.	TRBJ1-2	CASSRDRVENGYTF	TGTGCCAGCAGCAGGGACAGGGTCGAAAATGGCTACACCTTC
TRBD1	TRBV5-4	.	TRBJ1-6	CASSSQGERYNSPLHF	TGTGCCAGCAGCTCACAGGGGGAGAGATATAATTCACCCCTCCACTTT
TRBD2	TRBV7-9	.	TRBJ2-2	CASSPVERGRTGELFF	TGTGCCAGCAGCCCCGTTGAGCGGGGGAGGACCGGGGAGCTGTTTTTT
TRBD2	TRBV5-1	.	TRBJ2-5	CASSFPSGGIQETQYF	TGCGCCAGCAGCTTCCCCAGCGGGGGTATCCAAGAGACCCAGTACTTC
TRBD2	TRBV27	.	TRBJ2-3	CASSLFGGFSGITTSSTDTQYF	TGTGCCAGCAGTTTATTCGGGGGGTTTTCCGGGATTACGACGAGTAGCACAGATACGCAGTATTTT
.	TRBV6-1	.	TRBJ2-7	CASSEAGGLGSYEQYF	TGTGCCAGCAGTGAAGCTGGGGGGTTGGGCTCCTACGAGCAGTACTTC
.	TRBV12-3/TRBV12-4	.	TRBJ1-1	CASRTRVSEAFF	TGTGCCAGCAGGACCAGGGTTTCTGAAGCTTTCTTT
.	TRBV29-1	.	TRBJ1-1	CSVGASLNTEAFF	TGCAGCGTTGGGGCTTCCTTGAACACTGAAGCTTTCTTT
TRBD1	TRBV18	.	TRBJ1-2	CASSPLGQNYGYTF	TGTGCCAGCTCACCCCTGGGACAGAACTATGGCTACACCTTC
TRBD2	TRBV5-1	.	TRBJ2-1	CASSFRLAGGVSYNEQFF	TGCGCCAGCAGCTTCAGACTAGCGGGGGGCGTCTCCTACAATGAGCAGTTCTTC
.	TRBV19	.	TRBJ1-1	CASSIPGQGFSNTEAFF	TGTGCCAGTAGTATTCCCGGACAAGGTTTTTCGAACACTGAAGCTTTCTTT
TRBD1	TRBV5-1	.	TRBJ1-4	CASSLEWDRSEKLFF	TGCGCCAGCAGCTTGGAGTGGGACAGGAGTGAAAAACTGTTTTTT
.	TRBV27	.	TRBJ1-6	CASSLGGNSPLHF	TGTGCCAGCAGTTTAGGGGGGAATTCACCCCTCCACTTT
.	TRBV7-7	.	TRBJ2-1	CASSLDTGPYNEQFF	TGTGCCAGCAGCTTAGACACAGGCCCCTACAATGAGCAGTTCTTC
.	TRBV2	.	TRBJ2-5	CAGPGGNQETQYF	TGTGCCGGCCCAGGAGGGAACCAAGAGACCCAGTACTTC
.	TRBV7-9	.	TRBJ2-1	CASSLTRGGSYNEQFF	TGTGCCAGCAGCTTAACACGGGGTGGATCCTACAATGAGCAGTTCTTC
TRBD1	TRBV2	.	TRBJ1-4	CASSDQGGKLFF	TGTGCCAGCAGTGACCAGGGGGGAAAACTGTTTTTT
TRBD1	TRBV29-1	.	TRBJ2-5	CSVLGQGAWETQYF	TGCAGCGTTCTCGGACAGGGGGCATGGGAGACCCAGTACTTC
.	TRBV12-3/TRBV12-4	.	TRBJ1-1	CASGGVNTEAFF	TGTGCCAGCGGCGGAGTGAACACTGAAGCTTTCTTT
TRBD1	TRBV2	.	TRBJ1-4	CASSEDTGGVNEKLFF	TGTGCCAGCAGTGAAGATACAGGGGGGGTTAATGAAAAACTGTTTTTT
TRBD2	TRBV4-1	.	TRBJ2-5	CASSQGLAGPPQETQYF	TGCGCCAGCAGCCAAGGACTAGCGGGGCCTCCCCAAGAGACCCAGTACTTC
TRBD1	TRBV27	.	TRBJ1-2	CASSPGWDRMYGYTF	TGTGCCAGCAGCCCCGGCTGGGACAGGATGTATGGCTACACCTTT